This T cell receptor (beta chain) was profiled in a study of blood T cell repertoires in COVID-19. Study-wide context: Sites in the United States, Italy and Spain provided acute and convalescent COVID-19 samples. Sample material is recorded as cDNA or gDNA derived from T cells, B-cell-depleted T cells, or PBMCs.

The CDR3 loop spans 15 amino acids. Germline V gene sequence: CDR1 SGDLS, CDR2 YYNGEE. The J segment lost 2 bases and the V segment lost 7 bases, leaving 9 bases of the junction unmatched. Methods used by the authors: Scientists estimated how many nucleated cells there were by amplifying reference gene primers. Here immunoSEQ multiplex PCR was the method, and the copy in TCRdb shows in-frame clones only, minus some. The V and J calls and the clone size are those of that table, but D and trimming were determined from the DNA. The repertoire holds over 400,000 clones, with 75% to 90% as singletons. The chain recombines TRBV9 with TRBJ2-5; 9 bases match TRBD2. The source material was peripheral blood. The TCR comes from a woman aged 25-40 years with active or convalescent COVID-19. In nucleotides, the CDR3 is TGTGCCAGCGGCCCAGCGGGGGGCCAACAAGAGACCCAGTACTTC. This gives the protein CASGPAGGQQETQYF.